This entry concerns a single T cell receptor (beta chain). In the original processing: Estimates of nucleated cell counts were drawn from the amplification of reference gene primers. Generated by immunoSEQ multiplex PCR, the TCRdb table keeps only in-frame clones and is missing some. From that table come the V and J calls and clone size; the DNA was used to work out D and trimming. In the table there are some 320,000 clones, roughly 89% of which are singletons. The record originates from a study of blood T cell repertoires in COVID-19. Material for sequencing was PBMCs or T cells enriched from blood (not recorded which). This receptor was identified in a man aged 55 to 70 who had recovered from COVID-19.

The CDR3 is CASSPHSLGADTQYF. CDR3 bases: TGTGCCAGCAGCCCACACTCTCTAGGCGCAGATACGCAGTATTTT. The chain carries TRBV21-1 and TRBJ2-3; TRBD2 is taken as the D call from the table, unchecked against the DNA. TRBV21-1 is designated a pseudogene. CDR3 length: 15 residues.